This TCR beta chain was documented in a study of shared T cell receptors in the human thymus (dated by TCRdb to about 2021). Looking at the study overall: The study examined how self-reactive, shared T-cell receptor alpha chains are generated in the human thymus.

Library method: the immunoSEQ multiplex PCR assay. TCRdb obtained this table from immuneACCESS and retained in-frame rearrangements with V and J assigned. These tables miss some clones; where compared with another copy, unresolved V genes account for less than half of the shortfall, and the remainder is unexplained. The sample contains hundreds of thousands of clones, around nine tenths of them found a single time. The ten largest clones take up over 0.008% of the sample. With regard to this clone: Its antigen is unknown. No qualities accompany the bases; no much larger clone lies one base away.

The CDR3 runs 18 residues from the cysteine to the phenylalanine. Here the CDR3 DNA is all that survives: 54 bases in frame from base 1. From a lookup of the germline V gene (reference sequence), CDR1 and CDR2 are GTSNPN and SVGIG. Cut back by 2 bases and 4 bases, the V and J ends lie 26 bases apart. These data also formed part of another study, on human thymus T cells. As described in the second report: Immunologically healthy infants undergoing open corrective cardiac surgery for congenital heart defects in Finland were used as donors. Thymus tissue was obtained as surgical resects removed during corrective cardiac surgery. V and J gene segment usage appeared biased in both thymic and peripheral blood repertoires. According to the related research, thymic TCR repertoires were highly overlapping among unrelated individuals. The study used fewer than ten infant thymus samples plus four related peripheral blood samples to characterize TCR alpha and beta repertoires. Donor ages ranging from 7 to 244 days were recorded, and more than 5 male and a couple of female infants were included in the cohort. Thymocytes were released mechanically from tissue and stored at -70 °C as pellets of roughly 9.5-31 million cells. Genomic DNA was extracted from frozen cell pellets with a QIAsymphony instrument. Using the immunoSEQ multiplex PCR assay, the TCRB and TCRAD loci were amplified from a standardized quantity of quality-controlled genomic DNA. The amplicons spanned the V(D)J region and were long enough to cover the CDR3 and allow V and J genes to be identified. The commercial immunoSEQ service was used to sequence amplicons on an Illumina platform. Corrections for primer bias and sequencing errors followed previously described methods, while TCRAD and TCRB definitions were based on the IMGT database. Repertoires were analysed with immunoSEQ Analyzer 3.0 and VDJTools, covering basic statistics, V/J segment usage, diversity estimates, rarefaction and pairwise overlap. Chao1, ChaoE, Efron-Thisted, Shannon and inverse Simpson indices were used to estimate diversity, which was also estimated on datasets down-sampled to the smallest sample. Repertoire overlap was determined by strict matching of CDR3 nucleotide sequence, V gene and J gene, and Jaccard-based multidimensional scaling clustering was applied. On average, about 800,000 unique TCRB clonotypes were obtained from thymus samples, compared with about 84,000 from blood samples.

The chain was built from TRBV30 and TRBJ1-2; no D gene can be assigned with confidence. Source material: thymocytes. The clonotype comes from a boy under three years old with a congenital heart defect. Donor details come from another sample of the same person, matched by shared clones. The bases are TGTGCCTGGAGTTCGACACCCCGACCTTCTGGTCCCTTCTATGGCTACACCTTC. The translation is CAWSSTPRPSGPFYGYTF.